This T cell receptor beta chain came from a study of blood T cells in healthy people across ages. The germline V gene encodes CDR1 SQVTM and CDR2 ANQGSEA. The CDR3 has 14 amino acids. The authors extracted at least 5 micrograms of total RNA per sample. With respect to this clonotype: Germline and junction disagree at one end, which may indicate a read error.

Next came a second PCR, run for about 7 to 12 cycles, which used a sample-barcoded 5' primer along with a J-beta primer mix. TCRdb re-called the 5' RACE reads with MiXCR, one entry per CDR3 protein. In the table there are around 870,000 distinct CDR3 sequences, 25% to 30% of which are singletons. The V and J genes are TRBV29-1 and TRBJ2-6; tentative D call: TRBD1 (6 bases). This sequence was found in an elderly woman in good health. The specimen was blood. CDR3 sequence: CSVGQPSGANVRTF. CDR3 bases: TGCAGCGTCGGACAGCCCTCTGGGGCCAACGTCCGGACTTTC.